Below, 5 T cell receptor beta chains from the same sample are listed, as sequenced in a study of T cell responses to AZD1222 COVID-19 vaccine. Produced via immunoSEQ multiplex PCR; TCRdb's table is partial and in-frame only. The sample records about 150,000 clones, around 88% being singletons. The specimen was peripheral blood, collected on day 0 of MenACWY control vaccination. The receptor source for this set is an adult in good health.

The chain has TRBV5-6 and TRBJ2-7; 14 positions match TRBD2. Germline V gene sequence: CDR1 SGHDT, CDR2 YYEEEE. This CDR3 spans 15 amino acids. Trimming at V came to 5 bases and at J to 4 bases, leaving 5 bases not matched to a gene. This chain's CDR3 is CASRGGLAGVYEQYF. The CDR3 region has the DNA TGTGCCAGCAGGGGGGGACTAGCGGGAGTGTACGAGCAGTACTTC.

A single count supports this clone. CDR3 bases: TGTGCCAGCAGCTTAGCGGGAGGGCCGTATGAGCAGTTCTTC. Amino acids: CASSLAGGPYEQFF. J is TRBJ2-1 and V is TRBV7-2; 7 bases agree with TRBD2. With V trimmed by 0 bases and J by 8 bases, 4 bases remained unmatched. The germline V gene encodes CDR1 SGHTA and CDR2 FQGNSA. This CDR3 contains 14 residues.

The chain combines TRBV7-3 with TRBJ2-1; the D gene is possibly TRBD2 (7 bases). CDR3 length: 13 amino acids. V was pared by 8 bases and J by 6 bases, with 14 bases between. Germline V gene data show CDR1 as SGHTA and CDR2 as FQGTGA. The CDR3 protein is CASSEAGANEQFF. The CDR3 nucleotides are TGTGCCAGCTCGGAGGCGGGGGCCAATGAGCAGTTCTTC.

The V gene is TRBV19, the J gene TRBJ2-5; D gene unclear. The CDR3 totals 12 residues. V was clipped by 4 bases and J by 5 bases, with 8 bases between them. CDR1 is LNHDA, CDR2 SQIVND, per germline (reference sequence). The CDR3 nucleotides are TGTGCCAGTAGTACCCCCGACGAGACCCAGTACTTC. Translated, it gives CASSTPDETQYF. Full variable domain (missing parts from reference TRBV19 and TRBJ2-5): DGGITQSPKYLFRKEGQNVTLSCEQNLNHDAMYWYRQDPGQGLRLIYYSQIVNDFQKGDIAEGYSVSREKKESFPLTVTSAQKNPTAFYLCASSTPDETQYFGPGTRLLVL.

V usage is TRBV5-6 and J usage is TRBJ2-1; no clear D. CDR1 is SGHDT, CDR2 YYEEEE, per germline. This CDR3 comprises 15 residues. V lost 6 bases and J lost 6, with 19 bases in between. In DNA, the CDR3 is TGTGCCAGCACCAGAACATTGGCGGCGTTCAATGAGCAGTTCTTC. It encodes CASTRTLAAFNEQFF.